This TCR beta chain was sequenced during a study of PD-L1 blockade in urothelial cancer. Study summary: The patients first took atezolizumab in about 2014, receiving 1,200 mg intravenously every 3 weeks. Prior chemotherapy regimens per patient numbered 0 to 3. Blood was tested 3 weeks (second dose) and 6 weeks into treatment.

Time point in this sample: pretreatment peripheral blood. Germline V gives CDR1 SEHNR, CDR2 FQNEAQ (reference sequence). The CDR3 is 13 amino acids. The V and J ends lost 2 bases and 3 bases respectively, with 7 bases between them. Each PCR contained spiked-in synthetic TCR analog templates. The protocol was immunoSEQ multiplex PCR, while the TCRdb copy is restricted to in-frame clones and leaves out a portion. The sample holds around 79,000 clones, 85% seen once. The rearrangement uses TRBV7-9 and TRBJ1-1; D may be TRBD1 (6 bases). The sequence derives from a man aged 35 to 55 with urothelial cancer. The sample was PBMCs, taken around atezolizumab (anti-PD-L1) treatment. The CDR3 DNA reads TGTGCCAGCAGCTTAAACAGGGACACTGAAGCTTTCTTT. It translates to CASSLNRDTEAFF.